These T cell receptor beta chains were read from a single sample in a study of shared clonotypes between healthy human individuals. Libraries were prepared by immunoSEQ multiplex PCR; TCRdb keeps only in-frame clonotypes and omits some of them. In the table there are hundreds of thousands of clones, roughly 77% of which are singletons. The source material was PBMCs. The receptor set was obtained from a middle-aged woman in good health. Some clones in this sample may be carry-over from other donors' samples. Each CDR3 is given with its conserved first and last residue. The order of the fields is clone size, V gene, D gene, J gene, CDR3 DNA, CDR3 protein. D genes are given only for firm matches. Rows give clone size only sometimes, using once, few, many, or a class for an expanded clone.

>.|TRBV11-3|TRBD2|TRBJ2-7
TGTGCCAGCAGCCAATCCCAGAGCGGGAGCTACGAGCAGTACTTC
CASSQSQSGSYEQYF
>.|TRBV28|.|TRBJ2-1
TGTGCCAGCAGTTTGGGACTTTACAATGAGCAGTTCTTC
CASSLGLYNEQFF
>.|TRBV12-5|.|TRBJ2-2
TGTGCTAGTGCCCCCAGGTTGAACACCGGGGAGCTGTTTTTT
CASAPRLNTGELFF
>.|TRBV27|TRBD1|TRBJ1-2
TGTGCCGGGACAGGGAGGTCCTATGGCTACACCTTC
CAGTGRSYGYTF
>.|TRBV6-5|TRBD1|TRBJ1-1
TGTGCCAGCAGTCCAAGGGACAGGGATAACACTGAAGCTTTCTTT
CASSPRDRDNTEAFF
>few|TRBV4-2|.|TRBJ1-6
TGTGCCAGCCACCCAGGGCAGTATAATTCACCCCTCCACTTT
CASHPGQYNSPLHF
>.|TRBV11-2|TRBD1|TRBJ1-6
TGTGCCAGCAGCGCCGACAGGGGTTATTCACCCCTCCACTTT
CASSADRGYSPLHF
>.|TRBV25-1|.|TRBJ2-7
TGTGCCAGCAGCCGGGGCCCCGAGGGCGAGCAGTACTTC
CASSRGPEGEQYF
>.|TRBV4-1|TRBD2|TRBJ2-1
TGCGCCAGCCGGGAATTGACTAGCGGGAACAATGAGCAGTTCTTC
CASRELTSGNNEQFF
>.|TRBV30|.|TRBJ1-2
TGTGCCAGAACCCAGGATTCCGTTGGTGGCTACACCTTC
CARTQDSVGGYTF
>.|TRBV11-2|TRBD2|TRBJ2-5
TGTGCCAGCAGCTTACTTCTAGCGGCCCAAGAGACCCAGTACTTC
CASSLLLAAQETQYF
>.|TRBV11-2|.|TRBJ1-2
TGTGCCAGCAGCCGCCGGAGGGACTATGGCTACACCTTC
CASSRRRDYGYTF
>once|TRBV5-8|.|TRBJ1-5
TGTGCCAGCAGCTTCCGGGGAGGTCAGCCCCAGCATTTT
CASSFRGGQPQHF
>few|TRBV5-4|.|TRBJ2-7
TGTGCCAGCAGCTTGGGGACAGACACCTACGAGCAGTACTTC
CASSLGTDTYEQYF
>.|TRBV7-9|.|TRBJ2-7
TGTGCCAGCAGCTCAGGTCTGGATCAGTACTTC
CASSSGLDQYF
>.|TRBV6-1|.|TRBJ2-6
TGTGCCAGCAGTGGGTTAGCTGGGGCCAACGTCCTGACTTTC
CASSGLAGANVLTF
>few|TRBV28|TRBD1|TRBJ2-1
TGTGCCAGCAGCCCCGACAGGGATAACGGGAATGAGCAGTTCTTC
CASSPDRDNGNEQFF
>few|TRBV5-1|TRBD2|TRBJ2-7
TGCGCCAGCAGCCCGACTAGCGGCTACGAGCAGTACTTC
CASSPTSGYEQYF
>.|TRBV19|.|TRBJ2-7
TGTGCCAGTAGTCATCTCTCACTTGGGGAGCAGTACTTC
CASSHLSLGEQYF
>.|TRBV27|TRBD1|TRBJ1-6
TGTGCCAGCACCCGAAGGGGGCAGAATTCACCCCTCCACTTT
CASTRRGQNSPLHF